This TCR beta chain was recovered during a study of T cell clones after liver transplantation. On the study more broadly: Graft-donor-reactive sequences were compared with third-party-reactive TCRbeta sequences from pre-transplant mixed lymphocyte reactions. Three of eight recipients were HCV-positive; others had non-autoimmune, non-viral indications.

Whole-study findings and limits: Conclusions were preliminary, with small, heterogeneous patient groups.

The V and J ends lost 7 bases and 7 bases, in that order; junction bases with no gene match: 7. This CDR3 contains 13 residues. Germline-derived CDR1 and CDR2 are MNHNY and SVGAGI (reference sequence). The method was immunoSEQ multiplex PCR; TCRdb's version includes in-frame clones alone and lacks a portion of them. The sample includes 93,000 or so clones, roughly four fifths of them seen just once. CD3+CD4+ and CD3+CD8+ cells were FACS-sorted from thawed unstimulated PBMCs. A note on this clone: The antigen is unknown.

The clonotype originates from a human patient who received a liver transplant. The graft donor may account for some of the T cells. V usage is TRBV6-6 and J usage is TRBJ1-5, with 7 nucleotides matching TRBD1. The specimen was CD4+ T cells from blood, collected approximately 50 months after liver transplant. The CDR3 spells CASTLTGTQPQHF. CDR3 coding DNA: TGTGCCAGCACCCTGACAGGGACCCAGCCCCAGCATTTT.